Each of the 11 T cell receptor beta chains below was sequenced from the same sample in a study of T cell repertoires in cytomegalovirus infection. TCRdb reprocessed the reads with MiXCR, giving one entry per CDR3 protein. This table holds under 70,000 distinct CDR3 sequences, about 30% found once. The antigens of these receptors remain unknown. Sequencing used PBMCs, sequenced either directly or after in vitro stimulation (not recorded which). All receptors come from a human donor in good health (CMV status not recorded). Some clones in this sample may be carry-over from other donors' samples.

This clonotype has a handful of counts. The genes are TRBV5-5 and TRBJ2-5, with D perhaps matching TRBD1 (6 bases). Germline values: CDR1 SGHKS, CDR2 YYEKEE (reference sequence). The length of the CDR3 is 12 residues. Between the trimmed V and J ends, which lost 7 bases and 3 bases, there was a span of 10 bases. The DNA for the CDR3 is TGTGCCAGCTTGTCAGGGGAAGAGACCCAGTACTTC. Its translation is CASLSGEETQYF.

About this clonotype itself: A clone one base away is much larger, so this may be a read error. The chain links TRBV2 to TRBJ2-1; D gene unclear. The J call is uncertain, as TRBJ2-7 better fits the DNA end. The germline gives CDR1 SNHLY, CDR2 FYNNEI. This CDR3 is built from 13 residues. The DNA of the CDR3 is TGTGCCAGCAGCCGCAGAGGATACAATGAGCAGTACTTC. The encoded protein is CASSRRGYNEQYF.

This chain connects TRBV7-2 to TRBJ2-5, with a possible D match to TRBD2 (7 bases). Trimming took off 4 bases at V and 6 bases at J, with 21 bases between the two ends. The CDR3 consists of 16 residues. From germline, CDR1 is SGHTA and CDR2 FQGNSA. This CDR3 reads CASSSKGGETSQTQYF. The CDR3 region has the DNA TGTGCCAGCAGCTCGAAGGGGGGGGAAACTTCGCAGACCCAGTACTTC.

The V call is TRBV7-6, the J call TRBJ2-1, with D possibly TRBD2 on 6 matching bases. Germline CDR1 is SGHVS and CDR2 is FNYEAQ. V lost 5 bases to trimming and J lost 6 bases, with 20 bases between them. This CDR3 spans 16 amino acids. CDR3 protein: CASSPSPGEIGNEQFF. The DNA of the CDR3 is TGTGCCAGCAGCCCCTCTCCGGGGGAGATTGGCAATGAGCAGTTCTTC. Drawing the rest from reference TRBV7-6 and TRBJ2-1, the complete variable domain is GAGVSQSPRYKVTKRGQDVALRCDPISGHVSLYWYRQALGQGPEFLTYFNYEAQQDKSGLPNDRFSAERPEGSISTLTIQRTEQRDSAMYRCASSPSPGEIGNEQFFGPGTRLTVL.

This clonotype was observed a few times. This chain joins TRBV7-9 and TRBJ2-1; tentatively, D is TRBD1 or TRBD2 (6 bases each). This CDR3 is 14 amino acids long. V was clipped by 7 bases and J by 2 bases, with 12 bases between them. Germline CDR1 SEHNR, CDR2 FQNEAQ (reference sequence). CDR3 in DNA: TGTGCCAGCACCCCGAGGGGGGCCTACAATGAGCAGTTCTTC. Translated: CASTPRGAYNEQFF.

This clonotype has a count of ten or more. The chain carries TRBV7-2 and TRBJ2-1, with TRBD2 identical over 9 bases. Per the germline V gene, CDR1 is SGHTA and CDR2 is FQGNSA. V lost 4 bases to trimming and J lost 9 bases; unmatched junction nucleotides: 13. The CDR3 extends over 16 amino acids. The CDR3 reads CASSSRGGRAGGEQFF. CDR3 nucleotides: TGTGCCAGCAGCTCCCGGGGCGGGAGGGCTGGGGGTGAGCAGTTCTTC.

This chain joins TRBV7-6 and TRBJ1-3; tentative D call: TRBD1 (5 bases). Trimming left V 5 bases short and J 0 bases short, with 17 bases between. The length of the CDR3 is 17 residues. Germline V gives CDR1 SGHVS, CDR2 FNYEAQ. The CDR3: CASSLYWDAGSGNTIYF. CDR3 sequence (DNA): TGTGCCAGCAGCCTATACTGGGACGCTGGCTCTGGAAACACCATATATTTT.

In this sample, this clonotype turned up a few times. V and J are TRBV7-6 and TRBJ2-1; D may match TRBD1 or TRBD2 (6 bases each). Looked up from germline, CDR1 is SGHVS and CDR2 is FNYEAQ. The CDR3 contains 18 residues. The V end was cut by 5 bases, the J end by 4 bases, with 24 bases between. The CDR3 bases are TGTGCCAGCAGCGCCCATGCCACTTTCGGGGGCGCGTACAATGAGCAGTTCTTC. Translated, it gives CASSAHATFGGAYNEQFF.

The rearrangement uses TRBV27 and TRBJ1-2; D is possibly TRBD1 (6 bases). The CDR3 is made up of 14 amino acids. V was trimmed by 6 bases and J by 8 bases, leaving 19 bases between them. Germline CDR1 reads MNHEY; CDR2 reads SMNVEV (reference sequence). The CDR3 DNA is TGTGCCAGCAGCCAAAGGGGGGGGCTGGAGGGCTACACCTTC. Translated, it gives CASSQRGGLEGYTF.

In DNA, the CDR3 is TGTGCCAGCAGCCCGAAGAACGAGCAGTACTTC. Translated: CASSPKNEQYF. The V and J genes are TRBV7-2 and TRBJ2-7; D remains unclear. V lost 5 bases to trimming and J lost 5 bases, with 7 bases between them. Germline assignment: CDR1 SGHTA and CDR2 FQGNSA. The CDR3 consists of 11 residues.

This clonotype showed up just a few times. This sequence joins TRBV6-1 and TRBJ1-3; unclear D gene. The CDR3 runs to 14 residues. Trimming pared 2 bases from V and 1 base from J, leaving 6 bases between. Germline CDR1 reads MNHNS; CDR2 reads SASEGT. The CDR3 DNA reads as TGTGCCAGCAGTGAAAACCAATCTGGAAACACCATATATTTT. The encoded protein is CASSENQSGNTIYF.